Reported below is one T cell receptor beta chain. Which antigen it targets is not known. Nothing much larger sits one base from this clone, and base qualities are not available. The data were taken from a study of OX40 agonist ivuxolimab in advanced cancers. Study-level background: Ivuxolimab was a fully human IgG2 agonistic monoclonal antibody targeting the costimulatory receptor OX40 (CD134). Peripheral TCRbeta sequencing was intended to test whether TCR sequence diversity was altered and clonal T-cell expansion was caused by ivuxolimab. Partial responses were achieved by three dose-escalation patients, of whom one had hepatocellular carcinoma and two had cutaneous melanoma. In the dose-escalation cohort, 82.7% of patients were male, and the mean age was approximately 60 years, with a range of about 20 to 79. Intravenous ivuxolimab was administered to patients every 2 weeks at six dose levels: 0.01, 0.1, 0.3, 1.5, 3 and 10 mg/kg. Prior anti-PD-1, anti-PD-L1 or anti-CTLA-4 therapy was permitted, and 40% to 50% of dose-escalation patients had received checkpoint inhibitors. Of the approximately 54 patients in dose escalation, about 20 had hepatocellular carcinoma, some 15 had melanoma, 9 had renal cell carcinoma and 9 had head and neck cancer. The paper reports the monotherapy dose-escalation portion (N of about 50 patients) of the phase I ivuxolimab trial.

Patients with autoimmune disease history or receiving systemic immunosuppression were excluded from the trial. In every dose cohort, peripheral blood was drawn for TCR sequencing at baseline, cycle 4 day 1, and cycle 7 day 1. Samples came from an open-label, multicenter, first-in-human phase I dose-escalation trial of ivuxolimab. Adults with locally advanced or metastatic head and neck squamous cell, hepatocellular, melanoma or renal cell carcinoma were enrolled in the trial. Before TCR sequencing, CD4+ and CD8+ T cells were separately sorted from peripheral blood. CDR1 and CDR2 were assigned from the germline V gene as MDHEN and SYDVKM. The CDR3 spans 13 residues, from the cysteine through the phenylalanine. The only DNA kept is the CDR3, 39 bases in frame from the first base. V drops 10 bases and J drops 4 bases, leaving 14 bases in between. Points the paper makes about the study in general: After ivuxolimab, expanded clones were on average more numerous among CD8+ T cells than among CD4+ T cells. Low levels of normalized T-cell clonal expansion were also shown by some nonresponding patients. In the 0.1-3.0 mg/kg groups, partial responders were among the patients with the lowest normalized peripheral clonal expansion, particularly in CD8+ T cells. At doses from 0.1 to 3.0 mg/kg, clonal expansion was seen in both CD4+ and CD8+ blood T cells between baseline and week 6. Which antigens the clonally expanded peripheral T cells were specific for was not determined.

Genomic DNA was isolated from the sorted cells so that the TCRbeta CDR3 region could be sequenced. The immunoSEQ Assay was used to sequence the TCRbeta CDR3 regions. Sourced from immuneACCESS, this table was stored by TCRdb with only in-frame sequences that have V and J called. A share of the clones is absent; for the studies checked, an unresolved V gene accounts for under half, and the remainder has no known explanation. The sample has about 76,000 clones on record, 85% to 90% of them singletons. 2% to 3% of the sample is in the top ten clones. The sequencing used CD4+ or CD8+ T cells sorted from blood, collected in a trial of the OX40 agonist ivuxolimab. The chain is encoded by TRBV28 joined to TRBJ1-5, with the D gene uncertain. The receptor comes from an adult with an advanced solid tumor such as melanoma, head and neck, liver or kidney cancer. The DNA is as follows: TGTGCCACCCAAAACACACGGAATCAGCCCCAGCATTTT. Translated, it reads CATQNTRNQPQHF.